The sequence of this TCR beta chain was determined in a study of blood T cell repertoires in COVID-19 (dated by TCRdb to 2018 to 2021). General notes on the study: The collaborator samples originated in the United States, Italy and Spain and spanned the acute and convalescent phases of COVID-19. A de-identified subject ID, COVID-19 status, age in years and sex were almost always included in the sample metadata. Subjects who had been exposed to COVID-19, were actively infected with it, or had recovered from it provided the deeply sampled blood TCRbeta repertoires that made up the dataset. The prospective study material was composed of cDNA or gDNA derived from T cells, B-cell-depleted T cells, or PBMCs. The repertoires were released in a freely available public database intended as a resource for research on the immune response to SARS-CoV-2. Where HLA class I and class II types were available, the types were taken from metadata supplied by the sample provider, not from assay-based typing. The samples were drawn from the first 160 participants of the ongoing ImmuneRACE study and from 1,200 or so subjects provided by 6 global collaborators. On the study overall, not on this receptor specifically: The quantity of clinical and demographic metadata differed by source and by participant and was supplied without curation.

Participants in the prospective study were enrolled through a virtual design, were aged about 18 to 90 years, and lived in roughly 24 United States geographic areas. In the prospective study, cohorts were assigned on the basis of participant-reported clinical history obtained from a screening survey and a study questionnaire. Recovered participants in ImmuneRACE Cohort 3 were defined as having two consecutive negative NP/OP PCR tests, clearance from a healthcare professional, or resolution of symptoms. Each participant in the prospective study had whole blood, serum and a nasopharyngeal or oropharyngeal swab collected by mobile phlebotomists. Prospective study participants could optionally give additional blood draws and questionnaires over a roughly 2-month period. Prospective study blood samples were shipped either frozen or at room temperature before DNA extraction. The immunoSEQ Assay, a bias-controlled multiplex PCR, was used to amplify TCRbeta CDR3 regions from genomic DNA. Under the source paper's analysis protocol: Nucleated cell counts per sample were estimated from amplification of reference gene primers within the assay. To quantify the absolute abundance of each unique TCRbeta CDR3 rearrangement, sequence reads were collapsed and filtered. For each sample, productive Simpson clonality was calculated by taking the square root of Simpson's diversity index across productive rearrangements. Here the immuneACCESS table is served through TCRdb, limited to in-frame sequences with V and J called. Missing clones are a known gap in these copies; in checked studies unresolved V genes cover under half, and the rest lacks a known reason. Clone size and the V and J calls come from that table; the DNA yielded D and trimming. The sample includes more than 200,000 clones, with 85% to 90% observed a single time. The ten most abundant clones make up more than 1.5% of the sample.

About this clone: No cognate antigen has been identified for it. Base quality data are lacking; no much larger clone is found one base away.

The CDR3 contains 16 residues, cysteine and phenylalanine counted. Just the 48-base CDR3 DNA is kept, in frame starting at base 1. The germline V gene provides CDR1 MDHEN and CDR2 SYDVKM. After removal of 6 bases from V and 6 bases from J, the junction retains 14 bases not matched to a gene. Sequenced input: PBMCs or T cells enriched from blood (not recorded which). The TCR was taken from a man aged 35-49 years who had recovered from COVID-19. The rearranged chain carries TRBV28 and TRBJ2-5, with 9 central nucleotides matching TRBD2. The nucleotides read TGTGCCAGCAGCGTCGGCTTGCGGGAGGGCCGAAAGACCCAGTACTTC. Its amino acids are CASSVGLREGRKTQYF.